One T cell receptor beta chain is described in this entry. Its antigen is undetermined. These data come from a study of siplizumab effects on memory and regulatory T cells. Study observations and caveats: A minor fraction of alloreactive clones, and no more, mapped to unstimulated subsets. Naive T cells were seen as more diverse than memory cells and as major alloresponse contributors. With siplizumab, cumulative frequency of CD4+ memory-derived alloreactive sequences dropped significantly.

From germline, CDR1 is LNHDA and CDR2 SQIVND (reference sequence). This CDR3 has 14 residues. The V gene end was trimmed by 9 bases and the J gene end by 8 bases; junction bases not matched to a gene: 6. Sequencing was performed with immunoSEQ multiplex PCR; in TCRdb, only in-frame clones are kept and a portion is missing. Among 45,000 to 60,000 clones listed, roughly 87% were seen once. This TCR came from a human donor in good health. Sequencing was performed on naive CD8+ T cells sorted from blood. The chain carries TRBV19 and TRBJ2-1; 14 nucleotides agree with TRBD2. The DNA of the CDR3 is TGTGCCAGCCGACTAGCGGGAGGGGATTATGAGCAGTTCTTC. Its translation is CASRLAGGDYEQFF. Full variable domain (remainder filled in from reference TRBV19 and TRBJ2-1): DGGITQSPKYLFRKEGQNVTLSCEQNLNHDAMYWYRQDPGQGLRLIYYSQIVNDFQKGDIAEGYSVSREKKESFPLTVTSAQKNPTAFYLCASRLAGGDYEQFFGPGTRLTVL.